Following are 18 T cell receptor beta chains from one sample sequenced in a study of T-cell memory formation after mild COVID-19. A single record per CDR3 protein comes from TCRdb applying MiXCR to the 5' RACE reads. Of approximately 340,000 distinct CDR3 sequences in the sample, more than 15% are singletons; the top ten hold approximately 20%. The source material was PBMCs or a T cell subset sorted from them (not recorded which). Receptors originate from a man aged 18 to 30 who had mild COVID-19 (a few samples of this study predate the infection). Cell type and time point are not known.

In this sample, this clonotype turned up a few times. This rearrangement joins TRBV7-2 to TRBJ2-3, with D tentatively TRBD2 (6 bases). The CDR3 consists of 14 residues. Germline-derived CDR1 and CDR2 are SGHTA and FQGNSA. Between the trimmed V and J ends, which lost 5 bases and 6 bases, there was a span of 15 bases. CDR3 loop: CASSLGGTRDTQYF. The CDR3, as DNA: TGTGCCAGCAGCCTAGGAGGGACGCGGGATACGCAGTATTTT.

This clonotype has a handful of counts. The chain uses TRBV5-1 and TRBJ2-5; no reliable D call. Per germline, CDR1 SGHRS and CDR2 YFSETQ. This CDR3 has 15 residues. Trimming pared 0 bases from V and 4 bases from J, leaving 13 bases between. This CDR3 is CASSLVNVLGETQYF. For the CDR3, the DNA is TGCGCCAGCAGCTTGGTTAACGTCCTTGGAGAGACCCAGTACTTC.

The chain carries TRBV20-1 and TRBJ2-1, with 9 bases lining up with TRBD2. This CDR3 has 16 amino acids. The V segment lost 3 bases and the J segment 3 bases; nucleotides outside the gene matches: 9. From germline, CDR1 is DFQATT and CDR2 SNEGSKA (reference sequence). The CDR3 DNA follows: TGCAGTGCTAGGGGAGCGGGGGGCCCCCACTACAATGAGCAGTTCTTC. Translation gives CSARGAGGPHYNEQFF.

The V and J genes are TRBV7-6 and TRBJ2-5; D might be TRBD1 (6 bases). The CDR3 is made up of 16 amino acids. Trimming stripped 5 bases from V and 4 bases from J, with 20 bases between. From germline, CDR1 is SGHVS and CDR2 FNYEAQ. The CDR3 DNA is TGTGCCAGCAGCCTGACCGGGACACTACTGCGAGAGACCCAGTACTTC. It yields the protein CASSLTGTLLRETQYF.

This clonotype is medium-sized in the sample. The CDR3 spells CASSQDRGGPDTQYF. DNA for the CDR3: TGTGCCAGCAGCCAAGATCGGGGGGGCCCAGATACGCAGTATTTT. The rearrangement links TRBV4-2 to TRBJ2-3, with 8 bases lining up with TRBD2. V shed 0 bases, J shed 4 bases, and the junction held 3 bases outside the gene matches. CDR1 and CDR2 from the germline V gene are LGHNA and YNFKEQ. The CDR3 has 15 residues.

CDR3 amino acids: CATSRGINNEQFF. The CDR3 DNA sequence: TGTGCCACCAGCAGAGGCATAAACAATGAGCAGTTCTTC. This chain uses TRBV15 with TRBJ2-1; no reliable D call. The germline V and J ends were trimmed by 1 base and 5 bases, with 6 bases remaining between them. The length of the CDR3 is 13 residues. Germline V gives CDR1 LNHNV, CDR2 YYDKDF (reference sequence). The variable domain in full, with the rest retrieved from reference TRBV15 and TRBJ2-1, is DAMVIQNPRYQVTQFGKPVTLSCSQTLNHNVMYWYQQKSSQAPKLLFHYYDKDFNNEADTPDNFQSRRPNTSFCFLDIRSPGLGDTAMYLCATSRGINNEQFFGPGTRLTVL.

This clonotype was counted between two and nine times. This sequence joins TRBV14 and TRBJ1-5; the match to TRBD1 covers 7 bases. Trimming cost V 4 bases and J 7 bases; bases outside gene matches: 4. Germline V gene lookup returns CDR1 SGHDN and CDR2 FVKESK. This CDR3 contains 13 residues. The CDR3 sequence: CASSPDRIQPQHF. The CDR3 DNA is TGTGCCAGCAGCCCGGACAGGATCCAGCCCCAGCATTTT.

This clonotype was observed a few times. This chain connects TRBV7-9 to TRBJ2-2, with TRBD1 as a possible D gene (5 bases). CDR1 SEHNR and CDR2 FQNEAQ come from the germline V gene (reference sequence). Deletions cut 5 bases from V and 7 bases from J, with 8 bases between. This CDR3 contains 12 residues. The DNA for the CDR3 is TGTGCCAGCAGCCCCCAGGGCGGGGAGCTGTTTTTT. It codes for CASSPQGGELFF. Full variable domain (rest looked up from reference TRBV7-9 and TRBJ2-2): DTGVSQNPRHKITKRGQNVTFRCDPISEHNRLYWYRQTLGQGPEFLTYFQNEAQLEKSRLLSDRFSAERPKGSFSTLEIQRTEQGDSAMYLCASSPQGGELFFGEGSRLTVL.

This clonotype was seen many times. The chain is built from TRBV7-9 and TRBJ2-5, with 7 bases fitting TRBD2. The V and J ends lost 2 bases and 4 bases, in that order; junction bases with no gene match: 4. Per the germline V gene, CDR1 is SEHNR and CDR2 is FQNEAQ (reference sequence). This CDR3 spans 14 amino acids. In DNA, the CDR3 is TGTGCCAGCAGCTTACTTTTAGCGGGAGAGACCCAGTACTTC. This sequence encodes CASSLLLAGETQYF.

This clonotype was seen a handful of times. V usage is TRBV6-6 and J usage is TRBJ1-2, with 8 bases matching TRBD1. J was trimmed by 0 bases and V by 4 bases; bases with no gene match: 13. This CDR3 spans 18 amino acids. Germline V lookup: CDR1 MNHNY, CDR2 SVGAGI (reference sequence). The CDR3: CASSFLGGTGLANYGYTF. In nucleotides, the CDR3 is TGTGCCAGCAGTTTCTTAGGGGGGACAGGCCTAGCTAACTATGGCTACACCTTC.

This clonotype has more than one count but fewer than ten. The genes are TRBV2 and TRBJ1-1; no firm D call. This CDR3 has 14 amino acids. With 3 bases removed from V and 0 bases from J, the gap between germline ends came to 8 bases. The V gene's germline CDR1 is SNHLY and CDR2 FYNNEI. This chain's CDR3 is CASSDLVLNTEAFF. The CDR3 DNA follows: TGTGCCAGCAGTGACCTAGTGCTGAACACTGAAGCTTTCTTT.

This sequence joins TRBV12-3 or TRBV12-4 and TRBJ2-2; 9 nucleotides line up with TRBD1. V lost 6 bases and J lost 7; bases outside the gene matches: 6. The CDR3 is 14 amino acids. CDR3 sequence: CASRRTGDFGELFF. DNA for the CDR3: TGTGCCAGCAGGAGGACAGGGGATTTCGGGGAGCTGTTTTTT.

The J gene is TRBJ1-1, the V gene TRBV2, with unresolved D. V lost 7 bases and J lost 2, with 5 bases in between. Germline CDR1 and CDR2: SNHLY and FYNNEI. This CDR3 is 11 amino acids long. Here the CDR3 DNA reads TGTGCCAGCAACAGTAACACTGAAGCTTTCTTT. Encoded protein: CASNSNTEAFF.

The rearrangement uses TRBV20-1 and TRBJ2-1; 10 bases fit TRBD2. Germline V gene lookup returns CDR1 DFQATT and CDR2 SNEGSKA (reference sequence). After removal of 1 base from V and 5 bases from J, the junction contained 8 bases not matched to a gene. CDR3 length: 16 residues. The CDR3 sequence is CSARVRAGGHNNEQFF. DNA for the CDR3: TGCAGTGCTAGAGTACGAGCGGGGGGGCATAACAATGAGCAGTTCTTC.

This chain links TRBV6-6 with TRBJ1-5, with a weak D call TRBD1 (5 bases). The germline V and J ends were trimmed by 6 bases and 4 bases, with 16 bases remaining between them. CDR3 length equals 15 residues. Germline-derived CDR1 and CDR2 are MNHNY and SVGAGI (reference sequence). The CDR3 coding sequence is TGTGCCAGCAGGTCAGGGAGGCTCGCGAATCAGCCCCAGCATTTT. Translation gives CASRSGRLANQPQHF.

This clonotype was detected a few times. This chain connects TRBV4-1 to TRBJ2-5; 8 bases are a match to TRBD1. Germline V lookup: CDR1 MGHRA, CDR2 YSYEKL. CDR3 length: 15 residues. Trimming removed 2 bases from V and 1 base from J; junction bases left unmatched: 3. CDR3 DNA: TGCGCCAGCAGCCAACGGGACAGGTCCCAAGAGACCCAGTACTTC. Amino acid sequence: CASSQRDRSQETQYF.

V is TRBV7-9 and J is TRBJ2-5; 9 bases agree with TRBD1. V lost 3 bases to trimming and J lost 2 bases; unmatched junction nucleotides: 13. Germline V gene sequence: CDR1 SEHNR, CDR2 FQNEAQ (reference sequence). The CDR3 length is 18 residues. The CDR3 DNA follows: TGTGCCAGCAGCTTCCGGGACAGGGAAGAGGTTCGGCAAGAGACCCAGTACTTC. As protein: CASSFRDREEVRQETQYF.

This clonotype has only a few counts. The V call is TRBV25-1, the J call TRBJ1-3; 7 bases match TRBD1. After removal of 5 bases from V and 2 bases from J, the junction contained 6 bases not matched to a gene. The CDR3 extends over 15 amino acids. In germline, CDR1 is MGHDK, CDR2 SYGVNS. CDR3 bases: TGTGCCAGCAGTCATAACAGGGGAACTGGAAACACCATATATTTT. This gives the protein CASSHNRGTGNTIYF. Variable domain in full (rest from reference TRBV25-1 and TRBJ1-3): EADIYQTPRYLVIGTGKKITLECSQTMGHDKMYWYQQDPGMELHLIHYSYGVNSTEKGDLSSESTVSRIRTEHFPLTLESARPSHTSQYLCASSHNRGTGNTIYFGEGSWLTVV.